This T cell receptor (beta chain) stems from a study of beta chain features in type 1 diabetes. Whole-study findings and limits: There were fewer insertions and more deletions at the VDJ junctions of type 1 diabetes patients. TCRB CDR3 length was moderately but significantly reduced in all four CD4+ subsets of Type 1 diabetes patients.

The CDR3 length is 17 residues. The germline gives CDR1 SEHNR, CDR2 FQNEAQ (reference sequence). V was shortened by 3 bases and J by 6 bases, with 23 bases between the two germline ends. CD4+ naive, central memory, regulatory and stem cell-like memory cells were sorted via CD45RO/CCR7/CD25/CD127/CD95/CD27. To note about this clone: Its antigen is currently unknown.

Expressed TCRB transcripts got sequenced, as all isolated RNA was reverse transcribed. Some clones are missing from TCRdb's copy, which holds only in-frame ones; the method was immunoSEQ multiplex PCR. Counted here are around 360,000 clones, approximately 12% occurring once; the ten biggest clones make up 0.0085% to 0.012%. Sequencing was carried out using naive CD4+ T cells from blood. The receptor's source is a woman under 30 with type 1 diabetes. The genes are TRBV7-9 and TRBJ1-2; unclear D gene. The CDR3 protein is CASSFRVGPRGGDGYTF. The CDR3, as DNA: TGTGCCAGCAGCTTCCGGGTCGGGCCGCGCGGCGGGGATGGCTACACCTTC.